The 32 T cell receptor beta chains reported below all come from one sample, sequenced in a study of response to subunit inactivated influenza vaccine. From the RT-PCR reads, TCRdb called clonotypes with MiXCR, one entry per CDR3 protein. The table includes roughly 650,000 distinct CDR3 sequences, less than 15% detected once. The sample here was PBMCs from blood, taken around two weeks before vaccination. These receptor sequences come from a man in his forties or fifties who received an inactivated influenza vaccine.

J is TRBJ2-1 and V is TRBV20-1; D not certain. The CDR3 has 11 residues. CDR1 DFQATT and CDR2 SNEGSKA come from the germline V gene (reference sequence). Trimming shortened V by 6 bases and J by 5 bases, and 8 bases separated the two germline ends. The CDR3 is CSARNDNEQFF. CDR3 sequence (DNA): TGCAGTGCCAGAAACGACAATGAGCAGTTCTTC.

Note on this clonotype: This may arise from a read error, as a much more abundant clone is one base away. V is TRBV12-3 or TRBV12-4 and J is TRBJ1-5, with 8 bases aligning to TRBD1. Trimming at V came to 6 bases and at J to 3 bases, leaving 4 bases not matched to a gene. This CDR3 is built from 14 residues. CDR3 residues: CASRRQGPNQPQHF. CDR3 nucleotides: TGTGCCAGCAGGAGACAGGGGCCCAATCAGCCCCAGCATTTT.

This clonotype was seen more than once but under ten times. V usage is TRBV7-9 and J usage is TRBJ1-3, with 7 bases fitting TRBD1. V was pared by 4 bases and J by 0 bases, with 9 bases of the junction left unmatched. The germline V gene encodes CDR1 SEHNR and CDR2 FQNEAQ (reference sequence). CDR3 length: 17 residues. CDR3: CASSSPGTASSGNTIYF. DNA of the CDR3: TGTGCCAGCAGCTCACCCGGGACAGCTAGCTCTGGAAACACCATATATTTT.

This rearrangement joins TRBV4-1 to TRBJ2-1; TRBD2 matches at 8 bases. From germline, CDR1 is MGHRA and CDR2 YSYEKL. The V segment lost 1 base and the J segment 8 bases; nucleotides outside the gene matches: 4. The length of the CDR3 is 14 residues. CDR3 residues: CASSQGTSFYEQFF. CDR3 in DNA: TGCGCCAGCAGCCAAGGGACTAGCTTCTATGAGCAGTTCTTC.

This clonotype was picked up a small number of times. This chain joins TRBV28 and TRBJ2-7, with D unclear. This CDR3 is built from 14 residues. CDR1 and CDR2 from the germline V gene are MDHEN and SYDVKM. Trimming removed 5 bases from V and 4 bases from J, with 15 bases in between. The CDR3 reads CASSTGAVGYEQYF. The CDR3 coding sequence is TGTGCCAGCAGTACGGGCGCGGTGGGTTACGAGCAGTACTTC.

The chain joins TRBV24-1 to TRBJ2-5; D remains unclear. The ends were cut back, 3 bases at V and 1 base at J, with 17 bases in the middle. Germline V lookup: CDR1 KGHDR, CDR2 SFDVKD. The CDR3 has 17 amino acids. This CDR3 is CATSDPSGPLSQETQYF. The DNA for the CDR3 is TGTGCCACCAGTGATCCCTCCGGGCCGCTGTCCCAAGAGACCCAGTACTTC.

This clonotype was seen more than once but under ten times. This chain connects TRBV12-5 to TRBJ1-2; no reliable D call. The germline V and J ends were trimmed by 7 bases and 6 bases, with 15 bases remaining between them. The germline CDR1 and CDR2 sequences are LGHNT and FRNRAP. The CDR3 runs 13 residues. This CDR3 is CASVGPLGNGYTF. For the CDR3, the DNA is TGTGCTAGTGTAGGCCCTTTGGGAAATGGCTACACCTTC.

This chain uses TRBV27 with TRBJ2-7; D perhaps matches TRBD1 (6 bases). CDR1 is MNHEY and CDR2 is SMNVEV in the germline V gene (reference sequence). This CDR3 region has 15 residues. V dropped 6 bases and J dropped 4 bases, with 19 bases sitting between them. CDR3 protein: CASRTTGSSRYEQYF. Written as DNA, the CDR3 is TGTGCCAGCAGAACAACAGGGTCCTCGAGATACGAGCAGTACTTC.

This clonotype has only one observation. The chain uses TRBV7-2 and TRBJ2-2, with a possible D match to TRBD2 (5 bases). Looked up from germline, CDR1 is SGHTA and CDR2 is FQGNSA. The CDR3 runs to 13 residues. V dropped 1 base and J dropped 9 bases, with 9 bases sitting between them. The CDR3 DNA reads TGTGCCAGCAGCTTAGGGCTAGCTAGGGAGCTGTTTTTT. Translation: CASSLGLARELFF.

The chain is built from TRBV4-2 and TRBJ2-7, with D possibly being TRBD2 (5 bases). The CDR3 extends over 13 amino acids. V was shortened by 3 bases and J by 3 bases, with 9 bases between the two germline ends. The germline V gene has CDR1 LGHNA and CDR2 YNFKEQ. The CDR3 DNA follows: TGTGCCAGCAGCCATCCTACTAGCTACGAGCAGTACTTC. Translated, it gives CASSHPTSYEQYF.

In its sample, this clonotype was seen a few times. This sequence joins TRBV20-1 and TRBJ2-2; 7 bases are shared with TRBD1. J gave up 5 bases and V 0 bases, and 6 bases lay outside the gene matches. CDR1 and CDR2 (germline): DFQATT, SNEGSKA (reference sequence). This CDR3 comprises 15 residues. CDR3 residues: CSARDRQGGTGELFF. As DNA, the CDR3 is TGCAGTGCTAGAGATCGACAGGGTGGAACCGGGGAGCTGTTTTTT.

This clonotype was seen a handful of times. The chain uses TRBV6-1 and TRBJ2-1; D may be TRBD2 (6 bases). Germline CDR1 is MNHNS and CDR2 is SASEGT. CDR3 length: 15 amino acids. V was clipped by 6 bases and J by 7 bases, with 19 bases between them. The CDR3 region is CASRPSAGGANEQFF. The CDR3 DNA follows: TGTGCCAGCAGGCCCTCGGCAGGAGGGGCGAATGAGCAGTTCTTC.

The chain couples TRBV7-2 to TRBJ2-5, with TRBD2 identical over 12 bases. The CDR3 length is 15 residues. The germline V gene has CDR1 SGHTA and CDR2 FQGNSA. CDR3 bases: TGTGCTGCAGGTCTAGCGGGGGGGAAACAAGAGACCCAGTACTTC. Protein product: CAAGLAGGKQETQYF.

This clonotype was recorded a few times. The rearrangement joins TRBV5-1 to TRBJ2-7; D remains ambiguous. V was cut by 2 bases and J by 3 bases, with 12 bases left in between. The germline V gene encodes CDR1 SGHRS and CDR2 YFSETQ. This CDR3 contains 14 residues. CDR3 sequence (DNA): TGCGCCAGCAGCTTTGTTATTCGTGGCTACGAGCAGTACTTC. Protein product: CASSFVIRGYEQYF.

This clonotype was counted between two and nine times. The chain links TRBV5-1 to TRBJ2-2; unclear D gene. V shed 0 bases and J shed 0 bases, with 18 bases lying between them. Germline values: CDR1 SGHRS, CDR2 YFSETQ. The CDR3 contains 19 residues. Here the CDR3 reads CASSLVRTIDMTNTGELFF. The CDR3 DNA follows: TGCGCCAGCAGCTTGGTACGGACCATAGACATGACGAACACCGGGGAGCTGTTTTTT.

This clonotype was counted only a few times. The chain recombines TRBV20-1 with TRBJ1-1; D might be TRBD1 (6 bases). The CDR3 runs to 13 residues. The germline gives CDR1 DFQATT, CDR2 SNEGSKA (reference sequence). V was cut by 3 bases and J by 1 base, with 9 bases left in between. The CDR3 DNA sequence: TGCAGTGCTAGTAGGGGGTCGAACACTGAAGCTTTCTTT. It specifies CSASRGSNTEAFF.

V is TRBV5-1 and J is TRBJ2-1; maybe TRBD1 (7 bases). The CDR3 extends over 12 amino acids. The V and J ends lost 7 bases and 6 bases respectively, with 11 bases between them. Germline CDR1 is SGHRS and CDR2 is YFSETQ. The CDR3 region is CASRQGGNEQFF. Written as DNA, the CDR3 is TGCGCCAGCCGACAGGGAGGCAATGAGCAGTTCTTC.

The rearrangement links TRBV6-1 to TRBJ2-1; D is uncertain. Germline V CDR1 and CDR2: MNHNS, SASEGT. The CDR3 loop spans 11 amino acids. V lost 10 bases, J lost 8 bases, and 12 bases lay in between. The CDR3 loop reads CATSYPYEQFF. The CDR3 bases are TGTGCCACTTCTTATCCCTATGAGCAGTTCTTC.

This rearrangement joins TRBV7-2 to TRBJ2-1; 8 bases are shared with TRBD2. Germline V CDR1 and CDR2: SGHTA, FQGNSA. The CDR3 totals 14 residues. The junction had 5 bases not matched to a gene; V was cut back by 6 bases and J by 4 bases. CDR3 amino acids: CASRPTSDYNEQFF. DNA for the CDR3: TGTGCCAGCAGGCCGACTAGCGATTACAATGAGCAGTTCTTC.

This clonotype was counted ten times or more. This chain connects TRBV28 to TRBJ1-2; tentatively, D is TRBD1 (5 bases). Trimming removed 8 bases from V and 4 bases from J, with 11 bases in between. The CDR3 has 12 residues. CDR1 is MDHEN and CDR2 is SYDVKM in the germline V gene. The CDR3: CASSGLIYGYTF. The CDR3 DNA reads as TGTGCCAGCTCGGGACTGATCTATGGCTACACCTTC.

This clonotype was picked up a small number of times. V and J are TRBV25-1 and TRBJ1-2; no clear D. This CDR3 is 13 amino acids long. Germline loops: CDR1 MGHDK, CDR2 SYGVNS. V shed 4 bases and J shed 4 bases, with 10 bases lying between them. CDR3 sequence reads: CASSGGRFYGYTF. CDR3 DNA sequence: TGTGCCAGCAGTGGAGGACGGTTCTATGGCTACACCTTC.

This clonotype was detected only a few times. This chain uses TRBV7-6 with TRBJ2-3, with D tentatively TRBD1 (6 bases). The CDR3 runs 14 residues. Per the germline V gene, CDR1 is SGHVS and CDR2 is FNYEAQ. V was trimmed by 6 bases and J by 5 bases, leaving 15 bases between them. CDR3 amino acids: CASSYTGPGDTQYF. CDR3 nucleotide sequence: TGTGCCAGCAGTTACACAGGGCCTGGAGATACGCAGTATTTT.

The CDR3 bases are TGTGCCATCAGTGCATCCGGCCAGCCTCAAGAGACCCAGTACTTC. Protein product: CAISASGQPQETQYF. The chain joins TRBV10-3 to TRBJ2-5; D is unresolved. This CDR3 spans 15 amino acids. Germline V gives CDR1 ENHRY, CDR2 SYGVKD. V lost 4 bases and J 2 bases, leaving 14 bases between the germline ends.

There are a few counts of this clonotype. The chain employs TRBV20-1 and TRBJ2-7; D may be TRBD2 (6 bases). V lost 0 bases to trimming and J lost 0 bases, with 9 bases between them. CDR1 and CDR2 (germline): DFQATT, SNEGSKA (reference sequence). This CDR3 region has 14 residues. In DNA form, the CDR3 reads TGCAGTGCTAGAGATGGGACTGGCTCCTACGAGCAGTACTTC. The encoded protein is CSARDGTGSYEQYF.

This clonotype occurred many times. V and J are TRBV7-2 and TRBJ2-7; D unclear. The CDR3 length is 14 residues. Per the germline V gene, CDR1 is SGHTA and CDR2 is FQGNSA. V lost 5 bases to trimming and J lost 3 bases, with 14 bases between them. The CDR3 sequence is CASSQNPLGYEQYF. The CDR3 nucleotides read TGTGCCAGCAGCCAAAACCCGCTAGGCTACGAGCAGTACTTC. The full variable domain, rest sourced from reference TRBV7-2 and TRBJ2-7, is GAGVSQSPSNKVTEKGKDVELRCDPISGHTALYWYRQSLGQGLEFLIYFQGNSAPDKSGLPSDRFSAERTGGSVSTLTIQRTQQEDSAVYLCASSQNPLGYEQYFGPGTRLTVT.

This chain links TRBV11-2 with TRBJ2-7, with TRBD2 identical over 15 bases. The CDR3 is 18 residues long. J lost 2 bases, V lost 3 bases, and 8 bases had no gene match. CDR1 and CDR2 (germline): SGHAT, FQNNGV. Here the CDR3 reads CASSFGLAGGPKTYEQYF. In nucleotides, the CDR3 is TGTGCCAGCAGCTTCGGACTAGCGGGAGGGCCAAAAACCTACGAGCAGTACTTC.

This clonotype has ten or more counts. This chain joins TRBV5-1 and TRBJ2-2; D tentatively fits TRBD1 or TRBD2 (5 bases each). The length of the CDR3 is 14 residues. Germline CDR1 is SGHRS and CDR2 is YFSETQ. The germline V and J ends were trimmed by 5 bases and 7 bases, with 15 bases remaining between them. The CDR3 nucleotides read TGCGCCAGCAGTTTAAGCCAGGGAGTCGGGGAGCTGTTTTTT. Residues: CASSLSQGVGELFF.

This clonotype was observed a handful of times. The chain uses TRBV4-2 and TRBJ2-5, with 9 nucleotides matching TRBD1. J was trimmed by 2 bases and V by 3 bases; bases with no gene match: 4. The CDR3 loop spans 15 amino acids. Germline V gene data show CDR1 as LGHNA and CDR2 as YNFKEQ. CDR3 sequence reads: CASSHDGTGQETQYF. In DNA form, the CDR3 reads TGTGCCAGCAGCCACGATGGGACAGGGCAAGAGACCCAGTACTTC.

This clonotype was observed a handful of times. This rearrangement joins TRBV11-2 to TRBJ2-3; D is unclear. There are 14 residues in the CDR3. V was pared by 0 bases and J by 0 bases, with 4 bases between. In germline, CDR1 is SGHAT, CDR2 FQNNGV. The CDR3 DNA reads TGTGCCAGCAGCTTAGATTTTAGCACAGATACGCAGTATTTT. Translation: CASSLDFSTDTQYF.

This clonotype was detected only a few times. The chain links TRBV6-5 to TRBJ1-3; D is undetermined. Germline V gene sequence: CDR1 MNHEY, CDR2 SVGAGI. This CDR3 region has 14 residues. Deletions cut 2 bases from V and 0 bases from J, with 5 bases between. The CDR3 DNA follows: TGTGCCAGCAGTTACCTCAACTCTGGAAACACCATATATTTT. The encoded protein is CASSYLNSGNTIYF.

The chain is built from TRBV4-1 and TRBJ2-5, with D tentatively TRBD1 (6 bases). This CDR3 contains 17 residues. The germline CDR1 and CDR2 sequences are MGHRA and YSYEKL. Trimming removed 6 bases from V and 3 bases from J, with 23 bases in between. DNA for the CDR3: TGCGCCAGCAGACCACCAACCTCAGACAGGTTGGAAGAGACCCAGTACTTC. It yields the protein CASRPPTSDRLEETQYF.

V is TRBV6-1 and J is TRBJ1-4; D possibly corresponds to TRBD1 (5 bases). The germline CDR1 and CDR2 sequences are MNHNS and SASEGT. CDR3 length: 14 amino acids. V dropped 4 bases and J dropped 8 bases, with 14 bases sitting between them. The chain's CDR3 is CASSAAGKGEKLFF. The CDR3 DNA reads TGTGCCAGCAGTGCCGCAGGGAAAGGGGAAAAACTGTTTTTT.